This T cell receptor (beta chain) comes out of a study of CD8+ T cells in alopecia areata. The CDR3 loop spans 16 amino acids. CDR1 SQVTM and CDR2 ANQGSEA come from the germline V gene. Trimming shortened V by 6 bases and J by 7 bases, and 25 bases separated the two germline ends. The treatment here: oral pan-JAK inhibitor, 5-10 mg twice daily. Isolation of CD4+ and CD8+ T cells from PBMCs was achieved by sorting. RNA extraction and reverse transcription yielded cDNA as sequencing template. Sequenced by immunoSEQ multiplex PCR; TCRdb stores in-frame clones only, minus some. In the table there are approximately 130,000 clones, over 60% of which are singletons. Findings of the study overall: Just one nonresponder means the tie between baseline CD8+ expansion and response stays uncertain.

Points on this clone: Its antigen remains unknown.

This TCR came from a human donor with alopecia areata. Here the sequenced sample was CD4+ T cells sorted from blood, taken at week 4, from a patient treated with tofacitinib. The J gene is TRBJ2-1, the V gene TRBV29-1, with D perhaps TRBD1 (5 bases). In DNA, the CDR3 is TGCAGCGTGGGCCCCCTCGGGCAGGGATTAGGGAATGAGCAGTTCTTC. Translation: CSVGPLGQGLGNEQFF.